Shown below are 22 T cell receptor beta chains from a single sample sequenced in a study of blood T cell repertoires in COVID-19. The protocol was immunoSEQ multiplex PCR, while the TCRdb copy is restricted to in-frame clones and leaves out a portion. The table has roughly 250,000 clones, about nine tenths seen once. Specimen: PBMCs or T cells enriched from blood (not recorded which). The receptors were sampled from a woman between 18 and 29 years old who had recovered from COVID-19.

This clone was observed a few times. This chain connects TRBV14 to TRBJ1-1; D gene ambiguous. V was shortened by 2 bases and J by 1 base, with 5 bases between the two germline ends. This CDR3 is built from 13 residues. CDR1 and CDR2 (germline): SGHDN, FVKESK. The CDR3 loop is CASSQNRNTEAFF. In DNA form, the CDR3 reads TGTGCCAGCAGCCAAAACAGGAACACTGAAGCTTTCTTT.

The chain links TRBV3-1 (or the pseudogene TRBV3-2) to TRBJ1-2; TRBD1 agrees at 8 bases. J gave up 8 bases and V 0 bases, and 8 bases lay outside the gene matches. The CDR3 length is 15 residues. The V gene's germline CDR1 is LGHDT and CDR2 YNNKEL (reference sequence). The CDR3 nucleotides are TGTGCCAGCAGCCAAGATTTTTCAGGGGGCCGCGGCTACACCTTC. It specifies CASSQDFSGGRGYTF.

This clone came up once. The chain is built from TRBV6-2 or TRBV6-3 and TRBJ2-7, with 8 bases that match TRBD1. The CDR3 is made up of 14 amino acids. With 1 base clipped from V and 2 bases from J, the junction kept 1 base outside the gene matches. The germline V gene encodes CDR1 MNHEY and CDR2 SVGEGT. The DNA for the CDR3 is TGTGCCAGCAGTTACTTGGACAGGGCCTACGAGCAGTACTTC. Translation: CASSYLDRAYEQYF.

The chain joins TRBV5-4 to TRBJ1-1, with D hard to call. Germline V gene data show CDR1 as SGHNT and CDR2 as YYREEE (reference sequence). V was cut by 0 bases and J by 3 bases, with 12 bases left in between. This CDR3 is 15 amino acids long. The CDR3 protein is CASSLDSSPYTEAFF. In nucleotides, the CDR3 is TGTGCCAGCAGCTTGGACAGCTCGCCGTACACTGAAGCTTTCTTT.

The sample holds a few counts of this clone. This chain joins TRBV12-5 and TRBJ2-2; the match to TRBD1 covers 11 bases. The CDR3 runs to 14 residues. Trimming at V came to 8 bases and at J to 6 bases, leaving 5 bases not matched to a gene. CDR1 LGHNT and CDR2 FRNRAP come from the germline V gene. The CDR3 loop is CASTGTGGPGELFF. CDR3 nucleotides: TGTGCTAGTACCGGGACAGGGGGTCCCGGGGAGCTGTTTTTT.

V and J are TRBV13 and TRBJ1-5; D is uncertain. Trimming shortened V by 4 bases and J by 0 bases, and 10 bases separated the two germline ends. The V gene's germline CDR1 is PRHDT and CDR2 FYEKMQ (reference sequence). This CDR3 spans 15 amino acids. The CDR3 DNA sequence: TGTGCCAGCAGCTCGGCGGGAGATAGCAATCAGCCCCAGCATTTT. Amino acids: CASSSAGDSNQPQHF.

The chain is built from TRBV19 and TRBJ1-6, with unresolved D. The V end lost 6 bases, the J end lost 7 bases, and 7 bases lay between the germline ends. Germline V gene data show CDR1 as LNHDA and CDR2 as SQIVND (reference sequence). This CDR3 comprises 12 residues. The CDR3 DNA sequence: TGTGCCAGTAGGGCCAGAAATTCACCCCTCCACTTT. Translated: CASRARNSPLHF.

The chain couples TRBV19 to TRBJ2-1; TRBD2 matches at 11 bases. CDR3 length equals 16 residues. With V trimmed by 10 bases and J by 8 bases, 16 bases remained unmatched. Germline values: CDR1 LNHDA, CDR2 SQIVND (reference sequence). CDR3 loop: CATTRTSGYVGYEQFF. CDR3 nucleotide sequence: TGTGCCACAACAAGGACTAGCGGGTACGTCGGTTATGAGCAGTTCTTC.

The chain joins TRBV2 to TRBJ1-2; 10 bases line up with TRBD1. The V gene end was trimmed by 2 bases and the J gene end by 0 bases; junction bases not matched to a gene: 6. Germline V gene lookup returns CDR1 SNHLY and CDR2 FYNNEI. This CDR3 is 17 amino acids long. The CDR3 sequence is CASSERQGARANYGYTF. Here the CDR3 DNA reads TGTGCCAGCAGTGAACGACAGGGGGCCCGAGCTAACTATGGCTACACCTTC.

This rearrangement joins TRBV7-8 to TRBJ1-6; a possible D gene is TRBD1 (5 bases). The CDR3 loop spans 15 amino acids. V shed 1 base and J shed 7 bases, with 11 bases lying between them. The V gene's germline CDR1 is SGHVS and CDR2 FQNEAQ. In DNA, the CDR3 is TGTGCCAGCAGCTTAGATGACGGGGGAAATTCACCCCTCCACTTT. As protein: CASSLDDGGNSPLHF.

The chain couples TRBV19 to TRBJ2-7; TRBD1 matches 9 bases. Germline trimming cut 6 bases from V and 0 bases from J; bases unmatched to any gene: 9. This CDR3 has 16 amino acids. The germline CDR1 and CDR2 sequences are LNHDA and SQIVND (reference sequence). The CDR3 region has the DNA TGTGCCAGTAGGCGGACAGGGGCCCTTTCCTCCTACGAGCAGTACTTC. This codes for CASRRTGALSSYEQYF.

The V call is TRBV6-5, the J call TRBJ2-2; 12 bases line up with TRBD2. After removal of 7 bases from V and 6 bases from J, the junction contained 6 bases not matched to a gene. The CDR3 covers 15 residues. Germline loops: CDR1 MNHEY, CDR2 SVGAGI. The DNA for the CDR3 is TGTGCCAGCATGAGACTAGCGGGAGCTTCCGGGGAGCTGTTTTTT. Translation gives CASMRLAGASGELFF.

The chain is built from TRBV9 and TRBJ2-7, with 7 bases that match TRBD2. The CDR3 is 15 residues long. V lost 0 bases, J lost 2 bases, and 5 bases stayed unmatched. Germline V CDR1 and CDR2: SGDLS, YYNGEE. The CDR3 loop is CASSVEPSGPYEQYF. The CDR3 DNA is TGTGCCAGCAGCGTAGAGCCTAGCGGTCCCTACGAGCAGTACTTC.

This rearrangement joins TRBV19 to TRBJ2-7, with TRBD2 matching 9 bases. Germline-derived CDR1 and CDR2 are LNHDA and SQIVND (reference sequence). There are 16 residues in the CDR3. V lost 2 bases and J lost 4; bases outside the gene matches: 9. This chain's CDR3 is CASSIRGSGRTYEQYF. As DNA, the CDR3 is TGTGCCAGTAGTATAAGGGGGAGCGGGAGGACTTACGAGCAGTACTTC.

This clone has a handful of counts. V usage is TRBV7-3 and J usage is TRBJ1-1, with 10 bases matching TRBD1. The CDR3 is made up of 14 amino acids. Germline CDR1 reads SGHTA; CDR2 reads FQGTGA. With 6 bases clipped from V and 0 bases from J, the junction kept 1 base outside the gene matches. The CDR3 DNA sequence: TGTGCCAGCAGGACAGGGGGCATGAACACTGAAGCTTTCTTT. Translated: CASRTGGMNTEAFF.

The chain links TRBV19 to TRBJ1-5, with 8 positions matching TRBD1. Per germline, CDR1 LNHDA and CDR2 SQIVND (reference sequence). V trimming: 3 bases; J trimming: 4 bases; junction bases outside the gene matches: 8. The CDR3 has 16 residues. The chain's CDR3 is CASSIYQGALNQPQHF. The CDR3 DNA sequence: TGTGCCAGTAGTATCTATCAGGGGGCCCTGAATCAGCCCCAGCATTTT. Filled out from reference TRBV19 and TRBJ1-5, the complete variable domain reads DGGITQSPKYLFRKEGQNVTLSCEQNLNHDAMYWYRQDPGQGLRLIYYSQIVNDFQKGDIAEGYSVSREKKESFPLTVTSAQKNPTAFYLCASSIYQGALNQPQHFGDGTRLSIL.

The DNA for the CDR3 is TGTGCCAGCAGTCCGACAGTTAGCAATCAGCCCCAGCATTTT. Translated: CASSPTVSNQPQHF. The chain is built from TRBV6-5 and TRBJ1-5; a weak D match, TRBD1 (5 bases). This CDR3 contains 14 residues. Trimming took 5 bases from V and 0 from J, leaving 8 bases between them. Germline V gene sequence: CDR1 MNHEY, CDR2 SVGAGI.

V and J are TRBV11-2 and TRBJ2-4; 11 positions match TRBD1. CDR1 and CDR2 (germline): SGHAT, FQNNGV. J lost 6 bases, V lost 5 bases, and 15 bases had no gene match. CDR3 length: 18 amino acids. The CDR3 DNA reads as TGTGCCAGCAGCCCCTTGCTCGGGACAGGGGGTTCCGGAAACATTCAGTACTTC. Encoded protein: CASSPLLGTGGSGNIQYF.

V and J are TRBV3-1 (or the pseudogene TRBV3-2) and TRBJ2-1; 11 positions match TRBD2. This CDR3 has 15 amino acids. CDR1 is LGHDT and CDR2 is YNNKEL in the germline V gene (reference sequence). V lost 6 bases, J lost 7 bases, and 8 bases stayed unmatched. The CDR3 protein is CASSGSGRARNEQFF. DNA of the CDR3: TGTGCCAGCAGTGGTAGCGGGAGGGCAAGAAATGAGCAGTTCTTC.

This clone was picked up a small number of times. One junction end disagrees with the germline gene, perhaps due to a read error. The J gene is TRBJ1-2, the V gene TRBV3-1 (or the pseudogene TRBV3-2), with D possibly TRBD1 on 5 matching bases. Germline CDR1 reads LGHDT; CDR2 reads YNNKEL (reference sequence). The CDR3 sequence is 13 residues long. Here the CDR3 reads CASRQGERYGYTF. CDR3 nucleotides: TGTGCCAGCAGGCAAGGGGAGCGATATGGCTACACCTTC.

This sequence joins TRBV3-1 (or the pseudogene TRBV3-2) and TRBJ1-2, with D possibly being TRBD1 (5 bases). The CDR3 has 18 residues. The germline CDR1 and CDR2 sequences are LGHDT and YNNKEL (reference sequence). Trimming removed 1 base at V and 4 bases at J, with 22 bases between. CDR3 coding DNA: TGTGCCAGCAGCCAAGCCGGGGGTCTCTCCCCCCGCGGCTATGGCTACACCTTC. This gives the protein CASSQAGGLSPRGYGYTF.

V usage is TRBV24-1 and J usage is TRBJ1-2; 7 bases map to TRBD1. The CDR3 runs 13 residues. Germline CDR1 reads KGHDR; CDR2 reads SFDVKD. V lost 7 bases to trimming and J lost 6 bases; unmatched junction nucleotides: 7. The chain's CDR3 is CATRASGQHGYTF. In DNA form, the CDR3 reads TGTGCCACCAGAGCTTCGGGACAGCATGGCTACACCTTC.